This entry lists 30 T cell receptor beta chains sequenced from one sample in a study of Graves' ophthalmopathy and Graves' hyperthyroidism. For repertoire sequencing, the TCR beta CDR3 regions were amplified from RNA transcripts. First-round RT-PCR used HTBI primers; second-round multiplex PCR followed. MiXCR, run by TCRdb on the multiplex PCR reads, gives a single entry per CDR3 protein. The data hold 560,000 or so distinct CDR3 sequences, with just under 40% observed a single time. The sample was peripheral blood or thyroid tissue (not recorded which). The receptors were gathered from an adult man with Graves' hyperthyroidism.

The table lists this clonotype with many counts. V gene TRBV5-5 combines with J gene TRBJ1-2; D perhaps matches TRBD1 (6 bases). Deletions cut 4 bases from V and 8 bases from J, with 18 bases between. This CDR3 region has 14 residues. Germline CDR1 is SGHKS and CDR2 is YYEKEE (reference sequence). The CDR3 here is CASSMGQGRGGYTF. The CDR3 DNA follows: TGTGCCAGCAGCATGGGCCAGGGGAGGGGAGGCTACACCTTC.

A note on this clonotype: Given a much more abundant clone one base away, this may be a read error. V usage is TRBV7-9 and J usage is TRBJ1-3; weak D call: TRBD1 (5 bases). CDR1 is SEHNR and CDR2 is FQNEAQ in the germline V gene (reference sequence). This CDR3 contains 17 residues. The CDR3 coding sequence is TGTGCCAGCAGCTCCGCGCCGGGAGGGGCGCGGGGAAGCACCATATATTTT. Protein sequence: CASSSAPGGARGSTIYF.

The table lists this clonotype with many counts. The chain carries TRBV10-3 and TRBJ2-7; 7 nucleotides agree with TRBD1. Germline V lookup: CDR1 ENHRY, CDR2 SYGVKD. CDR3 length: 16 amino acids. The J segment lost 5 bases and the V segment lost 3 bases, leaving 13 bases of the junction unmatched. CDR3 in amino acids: CAISDRSETGSHEQYF. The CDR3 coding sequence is TGTGCCATCAGTGATAGGTCGGAGACAGGGTCACACGAGCAGTACTTC.

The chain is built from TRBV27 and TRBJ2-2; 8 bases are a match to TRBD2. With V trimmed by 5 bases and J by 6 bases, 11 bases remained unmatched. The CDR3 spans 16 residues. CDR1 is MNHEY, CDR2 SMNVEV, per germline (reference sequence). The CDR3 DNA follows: TGTGCCAGCAGTCCAGGACTAGCTTTTACGGCCGGGGAGCTGTTTTTT. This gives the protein CASSPGLAFTAGELFF.

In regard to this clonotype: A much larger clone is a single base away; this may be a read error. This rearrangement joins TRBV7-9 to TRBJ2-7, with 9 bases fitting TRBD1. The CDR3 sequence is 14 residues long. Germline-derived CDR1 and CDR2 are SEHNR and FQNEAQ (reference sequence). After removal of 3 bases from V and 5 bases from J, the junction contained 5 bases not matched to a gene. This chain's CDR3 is CASSFRDRVNEQYF. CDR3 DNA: TGTGCCAGCAGCTTCCGGGACAGGGTCAACGAGCAGTACTTC.

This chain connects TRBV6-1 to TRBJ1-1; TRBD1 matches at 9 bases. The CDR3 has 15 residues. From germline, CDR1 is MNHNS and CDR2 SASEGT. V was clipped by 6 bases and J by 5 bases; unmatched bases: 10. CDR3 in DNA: TGTGCCAGCAGCCACAGGACAGGGGAGGGGACTGAAGCTTTCTTT. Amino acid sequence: CASSHRTGEGTEAFF.

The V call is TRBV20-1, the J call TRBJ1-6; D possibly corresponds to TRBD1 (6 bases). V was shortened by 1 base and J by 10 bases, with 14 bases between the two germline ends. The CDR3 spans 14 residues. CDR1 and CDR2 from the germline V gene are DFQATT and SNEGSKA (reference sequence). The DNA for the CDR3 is TGCAGTGCTAGAGTATCAGGGGAAGGGTCACCCCTCCACTTT. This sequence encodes CSARVSGEGSPLHF.

The CDR3 nucleotides read TGTGCCAGCAGCGACACGGGGACAAACAACAATGAGCAGTTCTTC. Translated: CASSDTGTNNNEQFF. The genes are TRBV7-3 and TRBJ2-7; a possible D gene is TRBD1 (6 bases). The better agreement between TRBJ2-1 and the DNA end casts doubt on the J call. Germline V CDR1 and CDR2: SGHTA, FQGTGA. This CDR3 has 15 amino acids.

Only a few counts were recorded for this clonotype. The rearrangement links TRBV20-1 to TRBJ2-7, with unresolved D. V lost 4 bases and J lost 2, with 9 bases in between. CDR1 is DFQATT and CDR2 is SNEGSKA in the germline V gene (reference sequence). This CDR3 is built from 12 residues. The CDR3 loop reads CSAIRIPYEQYF. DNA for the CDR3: TGCAGTGCTATTAGAATCCCCTACGAGCAGTACTTC.

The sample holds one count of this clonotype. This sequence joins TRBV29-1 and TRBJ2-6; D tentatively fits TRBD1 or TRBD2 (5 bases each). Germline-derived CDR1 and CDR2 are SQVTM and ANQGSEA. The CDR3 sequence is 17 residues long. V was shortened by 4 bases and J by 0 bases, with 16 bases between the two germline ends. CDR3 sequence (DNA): TGCAGCGTTGTTTCGGAACAGAGGGGCTCTGGGGCCAACGTCCTGACTTTC. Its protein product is CSVVSEQRGSGANVLTF. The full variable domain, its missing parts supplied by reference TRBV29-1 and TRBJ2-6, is SAVISQKPSRDICQRGTSLTIQCQVDSQVTMMFWYRQQPGQSLTLIATANQGSEATYESGFVIDKFPISRPNLTFSTLTVSNMSPEDSSIYLCSVVSEQRGSGANVLTFGAGSRLTVL.

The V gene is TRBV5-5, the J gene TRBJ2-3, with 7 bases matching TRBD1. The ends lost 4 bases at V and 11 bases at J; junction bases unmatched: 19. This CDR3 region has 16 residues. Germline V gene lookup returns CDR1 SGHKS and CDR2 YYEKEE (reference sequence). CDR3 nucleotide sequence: TGTGCCAGCAGCAAGATAAGCGACAGGGTGAGGAATGAGCAGTATTTT. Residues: CASSKISDRVRNEQYF.

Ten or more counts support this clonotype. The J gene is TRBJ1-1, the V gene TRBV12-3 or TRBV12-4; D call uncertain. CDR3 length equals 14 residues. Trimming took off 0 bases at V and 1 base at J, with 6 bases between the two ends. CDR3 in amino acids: CASSLAGWNTEAFF. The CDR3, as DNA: TGTGCCAGCAGTTTAGCGGGCTGGAACACTGAAGCTTTCTTT.

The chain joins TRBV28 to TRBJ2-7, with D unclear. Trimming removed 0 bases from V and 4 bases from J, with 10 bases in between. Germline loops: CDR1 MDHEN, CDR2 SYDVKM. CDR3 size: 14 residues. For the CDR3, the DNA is TGTGCCAGCAGTTTATGGGACCGGGCATACGAGCAGTACTTC. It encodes CASSLWDRAYEQYF.

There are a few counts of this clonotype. CDR3 amino acids: CASSQDLDRGSYEQYF. CDR3 coding DNA: TGTGCCAGCAGCCAAGACTTGGACAGGGGATCCTACGAGCAGTACTTC. The chain carries TRBV7-3 and TRBJ2-7; 9 positions match TRBD1. J gave up 1 base and V 5 bases, and 9 bases lay outside the gene matches. The CDR3 has 16 amino acids. From germline, CDR1 is SGHTA and CDR2 FQGTGA. The complete variable domain, with remaining parts taken from reference TRBV7-3 and TRBJ2-7, reads GAGVSQTPSNKVTEKGKYVELRCDPISGHTALYWYRQSLGQGPEFLIYFQGTGAADDSGLPNDRFFAVRPEGSVSTLKIQRTERGDSAVYLCASSQDLDRGSYEQYFGPGTRLTVT.

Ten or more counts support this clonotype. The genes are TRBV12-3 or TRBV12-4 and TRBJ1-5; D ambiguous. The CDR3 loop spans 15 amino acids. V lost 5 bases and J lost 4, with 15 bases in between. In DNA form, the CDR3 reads TGTGCCAGCAGTCTATCTCTTTCGGTTAATCAGCCCCAGCATTTT. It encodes CASSLSLSVNQPQHF.

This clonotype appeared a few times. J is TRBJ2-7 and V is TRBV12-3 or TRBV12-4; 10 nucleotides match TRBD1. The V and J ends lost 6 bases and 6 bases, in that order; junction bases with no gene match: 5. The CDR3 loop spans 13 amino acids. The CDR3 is CASRDRGQLEQYF. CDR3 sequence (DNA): TGTGCCAGCAGAGACAGGGGGCAGCTCGAGCAGTACTTC.

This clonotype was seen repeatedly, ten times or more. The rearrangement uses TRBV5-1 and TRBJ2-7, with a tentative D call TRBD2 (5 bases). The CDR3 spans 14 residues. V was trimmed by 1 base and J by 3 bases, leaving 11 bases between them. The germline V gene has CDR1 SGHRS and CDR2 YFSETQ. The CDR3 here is CASSLQDSNYEQYF. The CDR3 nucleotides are TGCGCCAGCAGCTTGCAGGACTCCAACTACGAGCAGTACTTC.

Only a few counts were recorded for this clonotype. The DNA for the CDR3 is TGTGCCAGCAGGGGACAACAGAATCAGCCCCAGCATTTT. Residues: CASRGQQNQPQHF. This chain links TRBV7-8 with TRBJ1-5; the D gene is possibly TRBD1 (6 bases). V gave up 6 bases and J gave up 4 bases, with 10 bases separating them. The CDR3 runs 13 residues. Germline lookup yields CDR1 SGHVS and CDR2 FQNEAQ.

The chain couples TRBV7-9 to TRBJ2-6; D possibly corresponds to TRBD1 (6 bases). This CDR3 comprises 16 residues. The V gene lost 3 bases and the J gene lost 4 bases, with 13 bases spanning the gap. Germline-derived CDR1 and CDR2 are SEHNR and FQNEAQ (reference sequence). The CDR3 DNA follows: TGTGCCAGCAGCTTTGGAACAGGGTTCGGGGCCAACGTCCTGACTTTC. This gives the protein CASSFGTGFGANVLTF. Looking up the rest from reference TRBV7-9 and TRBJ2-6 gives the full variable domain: DTGVSQNPRHKITKRGQNVTFRCDPISEHNRLYWYRQTLGQGPEFLTYFQNEAQLEKSRLLSDRFSAERPKGSFSTLEIQRTEQGDSAMYLCASSFGTGFGANVLTFGAGSRLTVL.

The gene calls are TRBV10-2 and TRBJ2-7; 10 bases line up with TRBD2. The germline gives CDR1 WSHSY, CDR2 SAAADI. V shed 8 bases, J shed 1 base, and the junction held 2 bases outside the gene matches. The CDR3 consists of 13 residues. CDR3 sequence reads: CASGLAVSYEQYF. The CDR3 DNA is TGCGCCAGCGGACTAGCGGTTTCCTACGAGCAGTACTTC.

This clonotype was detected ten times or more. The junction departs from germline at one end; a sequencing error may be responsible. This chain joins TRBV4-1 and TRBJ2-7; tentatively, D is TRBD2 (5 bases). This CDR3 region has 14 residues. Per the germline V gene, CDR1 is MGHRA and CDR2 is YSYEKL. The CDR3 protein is CASSQEGGPYEQHF. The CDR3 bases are TGCGCCAGCAGCCAGGAAGGCGGGCCCTACGAGCAGCACTTC.

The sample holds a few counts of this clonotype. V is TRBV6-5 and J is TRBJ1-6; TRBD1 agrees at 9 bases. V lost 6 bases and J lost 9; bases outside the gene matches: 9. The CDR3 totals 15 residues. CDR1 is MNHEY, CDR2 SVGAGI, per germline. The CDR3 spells CASRVNRDRASPLHF. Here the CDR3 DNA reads TGTGCCAGCAGAGTAAACCGGGACAGGGCTTCACCCCTCCACTTT.

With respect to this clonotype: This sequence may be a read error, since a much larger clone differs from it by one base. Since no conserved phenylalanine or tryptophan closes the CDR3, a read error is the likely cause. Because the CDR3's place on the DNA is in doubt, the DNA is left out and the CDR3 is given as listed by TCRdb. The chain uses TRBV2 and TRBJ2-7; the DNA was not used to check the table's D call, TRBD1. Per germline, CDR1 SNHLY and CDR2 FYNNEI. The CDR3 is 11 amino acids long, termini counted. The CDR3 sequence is CASSEGGGKYS.

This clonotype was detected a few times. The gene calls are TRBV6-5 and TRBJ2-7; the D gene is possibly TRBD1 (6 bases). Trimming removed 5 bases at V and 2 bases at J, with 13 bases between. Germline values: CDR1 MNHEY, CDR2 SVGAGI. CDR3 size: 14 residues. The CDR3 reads CASSRDNFPYEQYF. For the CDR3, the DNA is TGTGCCAGCAGTCGGGACAACTTTCCCTACGAGCAGTACTTC.

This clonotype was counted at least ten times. In DNA, the CDR3 is TGCAGTGCTAGAGGGCAGGGACTAGCGTCCTACGAGCAGTACTTC. This codes for CSARGQGLASYEQYF. This chain links TRBV20-1 with TRBJ2-7; 10 bases fit TRBD2. V trimming: 1 base; J trimming: 1 base; junction bases outside the gene matches: 4. The CDR3 is made up of 15 amino acids. CDR1 is DFQATT and CDR2 is SNEGSKA in the germline V gene (reference sequence).

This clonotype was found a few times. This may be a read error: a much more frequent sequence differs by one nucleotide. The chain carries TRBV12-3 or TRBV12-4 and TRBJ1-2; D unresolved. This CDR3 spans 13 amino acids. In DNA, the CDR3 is TGTACCAGCAGTTTAAGACGACGGGGTGGCTACACCTTC. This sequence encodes CTSSLRRRGGYTF.

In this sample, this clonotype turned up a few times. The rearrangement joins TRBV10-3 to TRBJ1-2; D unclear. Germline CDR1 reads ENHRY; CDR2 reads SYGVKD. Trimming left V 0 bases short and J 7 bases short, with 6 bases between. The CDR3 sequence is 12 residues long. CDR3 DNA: TGTGCCATCAGTGAGTCAGGCTTTGGCTACACCTTC. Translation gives CAISESGFGYTF.

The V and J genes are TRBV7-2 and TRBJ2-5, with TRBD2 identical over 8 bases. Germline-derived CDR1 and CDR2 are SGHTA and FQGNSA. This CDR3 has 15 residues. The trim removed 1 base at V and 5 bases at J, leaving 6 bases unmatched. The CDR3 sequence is CASSLEVSGKETQYF. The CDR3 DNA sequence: TGTGCCAGCAGCTTAGAGGTTAGCGGGAAGGAGACCCAGTACTTC.

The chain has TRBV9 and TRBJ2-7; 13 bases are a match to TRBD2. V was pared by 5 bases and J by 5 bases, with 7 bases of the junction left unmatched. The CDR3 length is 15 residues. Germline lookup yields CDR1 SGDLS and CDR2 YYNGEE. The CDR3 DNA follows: TGTGCCAGCAGTCCGGGACTAGCGGGGTTGCACGAGCAGTACTTC. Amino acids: CASSPGLAGLHEQYF.

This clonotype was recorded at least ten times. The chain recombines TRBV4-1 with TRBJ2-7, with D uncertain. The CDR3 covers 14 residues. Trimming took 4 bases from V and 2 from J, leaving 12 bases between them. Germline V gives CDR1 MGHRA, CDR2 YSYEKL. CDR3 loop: CASSLRGPTYEQYF. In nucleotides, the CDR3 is TGCGCCAGCAGCCTCCGAGGACCTACCTACGAGCAGTACTTC.